These T cell receptor beta chains were read from a single sample in a study of blood T cell repertoires in COVID-19. The repertoire was sequenced with immunoSEQ multiplex PCR; TCRdb's copy has only in-frame clones and lacks some. This repertoire shows 70,000 to 90,000 clones, around nine tenths found once; its top ten account for approximately 8.1%. Source material: peripheral blood. The receptors shown here come from an elderly man with active or convalescent COVID-19. CDR3s include the opening cysteine and the closing phenylalanine or tryptophan. Fields, in order: D gene, J gene, V gene, clone size, CDR3 length, CDR3 DNA, CDR3 protein. The D gene is left open where the match is weak. Where a row states a size, it is once, few, many or the class of an expanded clone; other rows omit it.

>NA|TRBJ2-3|TRBV9|NA|14
TGTGCCAGCAGCCCCTCGGGAGGCACAGATACGCAGTATTTT
CASSPSGGTDTQYF
>TRBD2|TRBJ2-1|TRBV18|NA|14
TGTGCCACAAGGATGGCGGGAGCCTACAATGAGCAGTTCTTC
CATRMAGAYNEQFF
>NA|TRBJ1-1|TRBV5-6|few|14
TGTGCCAGCAGCCGAACAGGGATTTACACTGAAGCTTTCTTT
CASSRTGIYTEAFF
>NA|TRBJ2-6|TRBV5-1|NA|19
TGCGCCAGCAGCTTGGAGGGGACTTCCCTGCGCTCTGGGGCCAACGTCCTGACTTTC
CASSLEGTSLRSGANVLTF
>TRBD2|TRBJ2-6|TRBV9|NA|16
TGTGCCAGCAGCGAAAGACTAGCTATTGGGGCCAACGTCCTGACTTTC
CASSERLAIGANVLTF
>NA|TRBJ1-5|TRBV30|NA|13
TGTGCCTGGAGTGTCGGGAGGAATCAGCCCCAGCATTTT
CAWSVGRNQPQHF
>NA|TRBJ2-1|TRBV24-1|NA|12
TGTGCCACAGGCAACGGGAGTCTTGAGCAGTTCTTC
CATGNGSLEQFF
>TRBD1|TRBJ1-2|TRBV29-1|NA|12
TGCAGCGCACACAGGGGAGGCTATGGCTACACCTTC
CSAHRGGYGYTF
>NA|TRBJ1-2|TRBV27|NA|14
TGTGCCAGCAGTCCGGGGGGGTTACAGGGTGGCTACACCTTC
CASSPGGLQGGYTF
>NA|TRBJ2-5|TRBV7-2|NA|13
TGTGCCAGCAGCTTAGTACAGGAAGAGACCCAGTACTTC
CASSLVQEETQYF
>TRBD2|TRBJ2-1|TRBV28|NA|15
TGTGCCAGCAGCCCCGGCGATGGGAGGGTCCATGAGCAGTTCTTC
CASSPGDGRVHEQFF
>NA|TRBJ1-6|TRBV25-1|NA|14
TGTGCCAGCAGTGAATATGTCGGGAGTTCACCCCTCCACTTT
CASSEYVGSSPLHF
>TRBD1|TRBJ1-1|TRBV9|NA|15
TGTGCCAGCAGCGTAGCTACAGGGGGGAAATTTGAAGCTTTCTTT
CASSVATGGKFEAFF
>TRBD1|TRBJ1-4|TRBV19|NA|15
TGTGCCAGTAGTATAACCGGACAGGGGGAAGGAAAACTGTTTTTT
CASSITGQGEGKLFF
>NA|TRBJ2-3|TRBV7-9|NA|14
TGTGCCAGCAGCTTAGAGACATCCACAGATACGCAGTATTTT
CASSLETSTDTQYF
>TRBD2|TRBJ2-1|TRBV5-1|NA|14
TGCGCCAGCAGCTCCGGGACTAGCAACGATGAGCAGTTCTTC
CASSSGTSNDEQFF
>TRBD1|TRBJ1-2|TRBV5-5|NA|16
TGTGCCAGCAGCTTGGGTAGGGACAGCCGGATACGTGGCTACACCTTC
CASSLGRDSRIRGYTF
>TRBD1|TRBJ1-2|TRBV19|NA|15
TGTGCCAGTAGTACAACAGGGGGTCGCGACTATGGCTACACCTTC
CASSTTGGRDYGYTF
>TRBD2|TRBJ2-2|TRBV5-1|NA|16
TGCGCCAGTCGTGGAACTCCGGGACTAAACACCGGGGAGCTGTTTTTT
CASRGTPGLNTGELFF
>TRBD2|TRBJ2-3|TRBV5-6|NA|16
TGTGCCAGCAGCGACGGACTAGCGGGAGTGACAGATACGCAGTATTTT
CASSDGLAGVTDTQYF
>TRBD2|TRBJ2-1|TRBV5-1|few|16
TGCGCCAGCAGCTCTCAACTTAGCGGGGCCGAGGGGGAGCAGTTCTTC
CASSSQLSGAEGEQFF
>NA|TRBJ1-1|TRBV7-8|NA|15
TGTGCCAGCAGCAAGGATGAACAGGGGAACACTGAAGCTTTCTTT
CASSKDEQGNTEAFF
>TRBD2|TRBJ2-3|TRBV19|NA|19
TGTGCCAGTAGTATGAGGTCTAGCGGGCTAGGTTCCACCGCCATCGCGCAGTATTTT
CASSMRSSGLGSTAIAQYF
>TRBD2|TRBJ2-3|TRBV5-1|NA|16
TGCGCCAGCAGCTTCATACTCGGGGGAGGGTCAGATACGCAGTATTTT
CASSFILGGGSDTQYF
>TRBD2|TRBJ2-2|TRBV7-2|NA|14
TGTGCCAGCGGGGTCGGCGGGGGGGCCGGGGAGCTGTTTTTT
CASGVGGGAGELFF
>TRBD2|TRBJ2-3|TRBV28|NA|15
TGTGCCAGCAGTGGAGCGGGGCCGCGGGGGGATACGCAGTATTTT
CASSGAGPRGDTQYF
>NA|TRBJ1-2|TRBV5-8|NA|13
TGTGCCAGCAGTCAGAGGGCGGACTATGGCTACACCTTC
CASSQRADYGYTF
>TRBD1|TRBJ1-5|TRBV7-2|NA|13
TGTGCCAGCGCGGGACAGGGGAATCAGCCCCAGCATTTT
CASAGQGNQPQHF
>TRBD1|TRBJ1-5|TRBV18|NA|14
TGTGCCAGCTCGGTGGGACAGAGCAATCAGCCCCAGCATTTT
CASSVGQSNQPQHF
>NA|TRBJ1-2|TRBV19|NA|13
TGTGCCAGTAGTATCAGGGAGGTCTATGGCTACACCTTC
CASSIREVYGYTF
>NA|TRBJ2-2|TRBV7-3|NA|14
TGTGCCACCGCCAGGACTTCTGACACCGGGGAGCTGTTTTTT
CATARTSDTGELFF
>TRBD1|TRBJ1-2|TRBV5-1|few|15
TGCGCCAGCAGCTCCACCACCGGGACAGGGGTTGGCTACACCTTC
CASSSTTGTGVGYTF
>TRBD1|TRBJ2-4|TRBV3-1/TRBV3-2|NA|15
TGTGCCAGCAGCCAAGGGGCAGGGGGCCAAAACATTCAGTACTTC
CASSQGAGGQNIQYF
>TRBD1|TRBJ1-2|TRBV19|NA|17
TGTGCCAGTAGTATTGGCGGGACAGGGGGCCGTAACTATGGCTACACCTTC
CASSIGGTGGRNYGYTF
>TRBD1|TRBJ1-4|TRBV5-8|NA|17
TGTGCCAGCAGCTTGTGGCACAGGGGACGAACTAATGAAAAACTGTTTTTT
CASSLWHRGRTNEKLFF
>NA|TRBJ1-5|TRBV19|NA|13
TGTGCCAGTAGTGTCCGAGTAGAGCGGCCCCAGCATTTT
CASSVRVERPQHF
>TRBD2|TRBJ2-1|TRBV27|NA|15
TGTGCCAGCAGTTTGCGGGAGGGCCTAAGCAATGAGCAGTTCTTC
CASSLREGLSNEQFF
>TRBD1|TRBJ2-5|TRBV18|NA|14
TGTGCCAGCTCATCGGACAGGGCGGCAGAGACCCAGTACTTC
CASSSDRAAETQYF
>NA|TRBJ1-4|TRBV6-5|NA|15
TGTGCCAGCAGTTACTCGAACAGGAGAAATGAAAAACTGTTTTTT
CASSYSNRRNEKLFF
>TRBD1|TRBJ2-1|TRBV6-5|once|15
TGTGCCAGCAGTTATTTTGGGACAGCCTACAATGAGCAGTTCTTC
CASSYFGTAYNEQFF
>NA|TRBJ2-4|TRBV24-1|NA|15
TGTGCCACCAGTGACCCCCGGACTGAAAAAAACATTCAGTACTTC
CATSDPRTEKNIQYF
>NA|TRBJ1-4|TRBV5-1|NA|14
TGCGCCAGCAGCTTGGTGGGGGGATCTGAAAAACTGTTTTTT
CASSLVGGSEKLFF
>TRBD2|TRBJ2-3|TRBV7-6|NA|14
TGTGCCAGCAGCTTAAGCGGGACCGTAGATACGCAGTATTTT
CASSLSGTVDTQYF
>NA|TRBJ1-3|TRBV9|NA|15
TGTGCCAGCAGCCCCCGAGGGGGTTCTGGAAACACCATATATTTT
CASSPRGGSGNTIYF
>NA|TRBJ2-3|TRBV11-3|few|11
TGTGCCAGCAGCTTCTTCGATACGCAGTATTTT
CASSFFDTQYF
>NA|TRBJ2-2|TRBV19|NA|16
TGTGCCAGTAGTATCGTGGGACTCGCGAACACCGGGGAGCTGTTTTTT
CASSIVGLANTGELFF
>TRBD2|TRBJ2-3|TRBV11-2|NA|16
TGTGCCAGCAGCTTTCCAGCGGGAGGCTCCACAGATACGCAGTATTTT
CASSFPAGGSTDTQYF
>NA|TRBJ2-6|TRBV7-9|few|15
TGTGCCAGCAGCACAACAGACTCTGGGGCCAACGTCCTGACTTTC
CASSTTDSGANVLTF
>NA|TRBJ1-2|TRBV5-1|NA|16
TGCGCCAGCAGCTTGGATTCGGGGGGGCCCAGCTATGGCTACACCTTC
CASSLDSGGPSYGYTF
>NA|TRBJ2-1|TRBV9|NA|15
TGTGCCAGCAGCGTAGGCACAGGGCACTACAATGAGCAGTTCTTC
CASSVGTGHYNEQFF
>TRBD1|TRBJ1-1|TRBV6-1|NA|16
TGTGCCAGCAGTGGGTTACGGGACAGGGGCGAAGATGAAGCTTTCTTT
CASSGLRDRGEDEAFF
>NA|TRBJ1-1|TRBV12-3/TRBV12-4|NA|12
TGTGCCAGCGGATCGGCCCGGGATGAAGCTTTCTTT
CASGSARDEAFF
>TRBD1|TRBJ2-5|TRBV7-6|NA|12
TGTGCCAGCAGCAGGGGGCGCGAGACCCAGTACTTC
CASSRGRETQYF